This T cell receptor (beta chain) comes out of a study of T cells in localized non-small cell lung cancer. General study points: Tumor showed lower T cell clonality than uninvolved adjacent lung, where it was highest. Heterogeneity within the tumor remains possible, as just one region underwent sequencing. Among the top 100 tumor clones, a median about 57 appeared in adjacent lung.

Produced via immunoSEQ multiplex PCR; TCRdb's table is partial and in-frame only. Of 20,000 to 30,000 clones detected, roughly 80% appear once; the ten largest clones hold roughly 9%. CDR3 length: 13 amino acids. V was clipped by 0 bases and J by 1 base, with 6 bases between them. Germline V gives CDR1 GTSNPN, CDR2 SVGIG (reference sequence). This clone was found once. Its antigen is unidentified. The material sequenced was peripheral blood, taken before any cancer treatment. This sequence was found in a man aged 40 to 70 with stage III squamous cell lung carcinoma. The chain uses TRBV30 and TRBJ1-2; D call uncertain. The CDR3 DNA reads TGTGCCTGGAGTGTTGGACTTAACTATGGCTACACCTTC. It codes for CAWSVGLNYGYTF.